Listed below are T cell receptor beta chains from one sample, sequenced in a study of low-dose radiotherapy and immunotherapy resistance in tumors. TCRdb re-called the reads with MiXCR, one entry per CDR3 protein. The repertoire has 70,000 to 95,000 distinct CDR3 sequences, 15% to 20% of them found once; the top ten carry roughly 2.8%. Sequencing was performed on PBMCs, taken before treatment. All receptors come from a male donor with prostate cancer. Each CDR3 is given with its conserved first and last residue. D genes are given only for firm matches. Size tells how often a clone was seen (once, few, many) or the class of an expanded clone, and some rows leave it out.

J	D	V	size	DNA	CDR3
TRBJ2-7	-	TRBV5-6	many	TGTGCCAGCAGCTTCGGTGATCTCTACGAGCAGTACTTC	CASSFGDLYEQYF
TRBJ2-7	-	TRBV6-2/TRBV6-3	many	TGTGCCAGCAGTCTTCGACTTGAGAGCTACGAGCAGTACTTC	CASSLRLESYEQYF
TRBJ2-7	TRBD2	TRBV18	many	TGTGCCAGCTCACCAGGCGGCGGGGGAAACTACGAGCAGTACTTC	CASSPGGGGNYEQYF
TRBJ2-1	TRBD2	TRBV13	many	TGTGCCAGCAGCCCGAGCGGGGGGCCTACTTACAATGAGCAGTTCTTC	CASSPSGGPTYNEQFF
TRBJ1-4	TRBD1	TRBV6-1	-	TGTGCCACAAACGGACGAACAGGGGTCCCTTCGGGTGAAAAACTGTTTTTT	CATNGRTGVPSGEKLFF
TRBJ1-5	-	TRBV7-2	many	TGTGCCAGCAGCGACCAAGGTAGCAATCAGCCCCAGCATTTT	CASSDQGSNQPQHF
TRBJ1-4	-	TRBV20-1	many	TGCAGTGCTACCTCACACAGATCCACAACTAATGAAAAACTGTTTTTT	CSATSHRSTTNEKLFF
TRBJ1-1	TRBD1	TRBV12-3/TRBV12-4	many	TGTGCCAGCAGTTCTTACCGGGACAGTGAAGCTTTCTTT	CASSSYRDSEAFF
TRBJ2-2	-	TRBV7-9	many	TGTGCCAGCAGCGGGGGACTGACGAACACCGGGGAGCTGTTTTTT	CASSGGLTNTGELFF
TRBJ2-3	-	TRBV11-2	many	TGTGCCAGCAGCTCCCGGACCCTCACTAGCACAGATACGCAGTATTTT	CASSSRTLTSTDTQYF
TRBJ2-1	TRBD2	TRBV9	-	TGTGCCAGCAGCGCGATTAGCGGGGGGGCCCTATCCTCCTACAATGAGCAGTTCTTC	CASSAISGGALSSYNEQFF
TRBJ2-7	-	TRBV13	many	TGTGCCAGCAGCCCGCGGACATCCTCCTACGAGCAGTACTTC	CASSPRTSSYEQYF
TRBJ2-3	TRBD2	TRBV13	many	TGTGCCAGCAGCTTGGGACTAGCGGGGGTCACAGATACGCAGTATTTT	CASSLGLAGVTDTQYF
TRBJ2-2	TRBD2	TRBV30	many	TGTGCCTGGGCGGGGGAGTCGAACACCGGGGAGCTGTTTTTT	CAWAGESNTGELFF
TRBJ2-3	-	TRBV20-1	many	TGCAGTGCTCACTATTCCCCAACTATGACAGGATTCTTCACAGATACGCAGTATTTT	CSAHYSPTMTGFFTDTQYF
TRBJ2-6	-	TRBV3-1	many	TGTGCCAGCAGCCCCAGGACCGGGGCCAACGTCCTGACTTTC	CASSPRTGANVLTF
TRBJ2-3	-	TRBV27	many	TGTGCCAGCAGTTTAGCCGGGGGCGGGGGCACAGATACGCAGTATTTT	CASSLAGGGGTDTQYF
TRBJ2-2	-	TRBV20-1	-	TGCAGTGCTCACGGGGGTACCCGACCCGGGGAGCTGTTTTTT	CSAHGGTRPGELFF
TRBJ1-5	TRBD1	TRBV28	few	TGTGCCAGCAGTGCCGGGACAGGGCTGCAGCCCCAGCATTTT	CASSAGTGLQPQHF
TRBJ1-1	TRBD1	TRBV2	many	TGTGCCAGTGGCCCGGGACAGGGACCAACTGAAGCTTTCTTT	CASGPGQGPTEAFF
TRBJ2-1	-	TRBV3-1	-	TGTGCCTCCCTTGGGGGCTCGTGGAATGAGCAGTTCTTC	CASLGGSWNEQFF
TRBJ2-3	-	TRBV26	-	TGTGCCACCGCGGGGTCCTCCACAGATACGCAGTATTTT	CATAGSSTDTQYF
TRBJ2-2	TRBD2	TRBV7-6	many	TGTGCCAGCAGCAAGGAAGCGGGGACGAACACCGGGGAGCTGTTTTTT	CASSKEAGTNTGELFF
TRBJ1-1	-	TRBV5-4	-	TGTGCCAGCAGCTTGGATAGACCGACGGCTGAAGCTTTCTTT	CASSLDRPTAEAFF
TRBJ1-2	-	TRBV6-2/TRBV6-3	many	TGTGCTTCTGAGGGGTCTGGGGGCTACACCTTC	CASEGSGGYTF
TRBJ1-2	-	TRBV4-1	many	TGCGCCAGCAGCCTTGGGACGCCTACCCTGACGGGTGGCTACACCTTC	CASSLGTPTLTGGYTF
TRBJ1-1	-	TRBV27	-	TGTGCCAGCAGTTTATCGTGGGATGGAACTGAAGCTTTCTTT	CASSLSWDGTEAFF
TRBJ2-4	-	TRBV19	many	TGTGCCAGTAGTTTGAACTCGGGGAAGAACATTCAGTACTTC	CASSLNSGKNIQYF
TRBJ2-4	-	TRBV20-1	many	TGCAGTGTCGAGTCTCAGGGATCTGATCTGAACATTCAGTACTTC	CSVESQGSDLNIQYF
TRBJ2-7	-	TRBV6-2/TRBV6-3	once	TGTGCCAGCAGTTACGACACTCCCTACGAGCAGTACTTC	CASSYDTPYEQYF
TRBJ1-6	-	TRBV27	many	TGTGCCAGCAGCAACGGACAGTTTAATTCACCCCTCCACTTT	CASSNGQFNSPLHF
TRBJ1-4	-	TRBV3-1	many	TGTGCCAGCAGCCCCAGGGTGGGGAATGAAAAACTGTTTTTT	CASSPRVGNEKLFF
TRBJ2-5	TRBD2	TRBV20-1	many	TGCAGTGCTCCGGTTCTAGCGGGGGGGCTGGGGGAGACCCAGTACTTC	CSAPVLAGGLGETQYF
TRBJ2-1	-	TRBV2	few	TGTGCCCGTCGACGGAGATCCTTCGATGAGCAGTTCTTC	CARRRRSFDEQFF
TRBJ1-1	-	TRBV29-1	many	TGCAGCGCCTACCCGCTGAGAGGCGGTTTGAACACTGAAGCTTTCTTT	CSAYPLRGGLNTEAFF
TRBJ2-1	-	TRBV25-1	many	TGTGCCAGCAGTGTTCCTGGGGTTGGGCAGTTCTTC	CASSVPGVGQFF
TRBJ2-3	TRBD2	TRBV20-1	many	TGCAGTGCTAGTTACGATGGACTAGCGGGGGGGCGGGATACGCAGTATTTT	CSASYDGLAGGRDTQYF
TRBJ1-4	-	TRBV6-2/TRBV6-3	many	TGTGCCAGCAGTTTCCTCGGACAGTCTAATGAAAAACTGTTTTTT	CASSFLGQSNEKLFF
TRBJ2-7	TRBD1	TRBV11-2	-	TGTGCCAGCAGCTTGTCGACAGGGCCGAACTACGAGCAGTACTTC	CASSLSTGPNYEQYF
TRBJ1-2	-	TRBV13	many	TGTGCCAGCAGCCTTATGGACAGCTTC	CASSLMDSF
TRBJ2-7	-	TRBV2	many	TGTGCCAGCAGTGTCAACACCCCAGAGGAGCAGTACTTC	CASSVNTPEEQYF
TRBJ2-1	TRBD2	TRBV6-1	-	TGTGCCAGCAGCCTTACTAGCGGGGGGGCCGGGGGGCAGTTCTTC	CASSLTSGGAGGQFF
TRBJ2-2	-	TRBV3-1	many	TGTGCCAGCAGCCAAGAGACAGCGGCCGGGGAGCTGTTTTTT	CASSQETAAGELFF
TRBJ1-4	-	TRBV5-8	few	TGTGCCAGCAGCTTGGACCCGGCACGTAATGAAAAACTGTTTTTT	CASSLDPARNEKLFF
TRBJ2-1	TRBD2	TRBV28	-	TGTGCCATAAACCTCGGGCGGGAGGTAGGCAATGAGCAGTTCTTC	CAINLGREVGNEQFF
TRBJ2-2	-	TRBV6-4	-	TGTGCCAGCAGCGCGCTAGGGGACACCGGGGAGCTGTTTTTT	CASSALGDTGELFF
TRBJ2-1	TRBD2	TRBV7-9	-	TGTGCCAGCACCGTCCCCAGTAGCGGGGGGGAGGATGAGCAGTTCTTC	CASTVPSSGGEDEQFF
TRBJ2-3	-	TRBV6-2/TRBV6-3	many	TGTGCCAGCAGTGAACGAACGGGGGGCCCAGATACGCAGTATTTT	CASSERTGGPDTQYF
TRBJ2-7	-	TRBV20-1	few	TGCAGTGCTAGAGATGTGTCTGCGAACTACGAGCAGTACTTC	CSARDVSANYEQYF
TRBJ2-1	TRBD2	TRBV5-5	many	TGTGCCAGCAGCCCCGCGGGGGGTCCCTTACGCAATGAGCAGTTCTTC	CASSPAGGPLRNEQFF
TRBJ2-1	TRBD1	TRBV25-1	many	TGTGCCAGCAGTCCTGAGGACAGGGGGTACAATGAGCAGTTCTTC	CASSPEDRGYNEQFF
TRBJ2-2	TRBD2	TRBV15	many	TGTGCCACCAGCACTAGCGGGGGGAACACCGGGGAGCTGTTTTTT	CATSTSGGNTGELFF
TRBJ1-6	-	TRBV4-1	many	TGCGCCAGCAGCCAAGACGGACAGCCAGTGGGGCCCCTCCACTTT	CASSQDGQPVGPLHF
TRBJ2-5	TRBD2	TRBV5-4	many	TGTGCCAGCAGCCCGGGGGGACTAGCGGGCGGAGAGACCCAGTACTTC	CASSPGGLAGGETQYF
TRBJ2-5	TRBD1	TRBV29-1	many	TGCAGCGTGCCTACAGGGGGCGAGGAGACCCAGTACTTC	CSVPTGGEETQYF
TRBJ1-1	-	TRBV11-3	-	TGTGCCAGCAGCTCCGGAGGGGGGGACACTGAAGCTTTCTTT	CASSSGGGDTEAFF
TRBJ2-7	-	TRBV2	many	TGTGCCAGCAGTTTCCTACAGGGTAGGTCCTACGAGCAGTACTTC	CASSFLQGRSYEQYF
TRBJ2-3	-	TRBV6-2/TRBV6-3	few	TGTGCCAGCAGTCACTCGCCCCCCCTTAGCACAGACCCGCAGTATTTT	CASSHSPPLSTDPQYF
TRBJ1-5	-	TRBV29-1	-	TGCAGCGTTGAAGGGAAGGGAGGGGAGCCCCAGCATTTT	CSVEGKGGEPQHF
TRBJ2-1	-	TRBV5-1	many	TGCGCCAGCAGCCCGCTTCCGGGGGTCCCCTACAATGAGCAGTTCTTC	CASSPLPGVPYNEQFF